These T cell receptor beta chains were read from a single sample in a study of T cell changes during pregnancy in multiple sclerosis. Assay used: immunoSEQ multiplex PCR; TCRdb lists only in-frame clones, some missing. The sample shows about 98,000 clones, about 91% of them seen only once. The specimen was peripheral blood, collected after pregnancy. Receptors were obtained from a female donor in good health, enrolled as a control in a pregnancy study. CDR3s include the opening cysteine and the closing phenylalanine or tryptophan.

j_gene,v_gene,CDR3aa
TRBJ2-3,TRBV2,CASSPESGSTQYF
TRBJ2-5,TRBV30,CAWRGGTANVFQETQYF
TRBJ2-7,TRBV27,CASSPRLAGGGHEQYF
TRBJ2-2,TRBV11-2,CASSSPRLVTGELFF
TRBJ1-3,TRBV27,CASTPSQKAEAGNTIYF
TRBJ2-1,TRBV9,CASSGGIGLAGGPFDYYNEQFF
TRBJ1-2,TRBV7-9,CASSAENYGYTF
TRBJ2-7,TRBV29-1,CSAGHNEQYF
TRBJ2-1,TRBV7-8,CASRNKLGTRRDHEQFF
TRBJ1-2,TRBV4-1,CASSQVFGTNYGYTF
TRBJ2-5,TRBV12-5,CASGPRSQETQYF
TRBJ1-2,TRBV5-1,CASSLAGQDYGYTF
TRBJ2-1,TRBV5-1,CASSLRSTSGGIEQFF
TRBJ1-1,TRBV27,CASSPAGGGTEAFF
TRBJ2-2,TRBV25-1,CASRDRVGTGELFF
TRBJ1-2,TRBV5-4,CASSSRGRVYGYTF
TRBJ2-1,TRBV4-1,CASSQERGLADRNEQFF
TRBJ2-3,TRBV7-2,CASSLLGGRSDTQYF
TRBJ1-4,TRBV4-1,CASSLERQATNEKLFF
TRBJ1-4,TRBV10-3,CAISESGGAFEKLFF
TRBJ1-1,TRBV6-5,CASSYRQGGGAFF
TRBJ1-6,TRBV6-5,CASSYLRSSYNSPLHF
TRBJ1-1,TRBV5-1,CASSSGVAFF
TRBJ1-1,TRBV19,CASSISPNTEAFF
TRBJ1-5,TRBV6-5,CASSYGPFSNQPQHF
TRBJ2-5,TRBV25-1,CASSDQLAGGWETQYF
TRBJ2-3,TRBV28,CASRGPTRSGPSSGTQYF
TRBJ2-1,TRBV11-3,CASSPGQEYNEQFF
TRBJ2-7,TRBV6-4,CASIRGRRAYEQYF
TRBJ1-2,TRBV6-5,CASSLQGIHGYTF
TRBJ1-1,TRBV27,CASRSYTEAFF
TRBJ2-3,TRBV4-2,CASSQTSGSPDTQYF
TRBJ2-1,TRBV29-1,CSVVHFTGWGVYNEQFF
TRBJ2-7,TRBV5-1,CASSFSGATYEQYF
TRBJ2-5,TRBV15,CATSRSGQETQYF
TRBJ1-2,TRBV4-1,CASSQETRSAANRVGYGYTF
TRBJ2-5,TRBV6-5,CASRSSGGAGETQYF
TRBJ2-2,TRBV12-5,CASAPGDTGELFF
TRBJ2-1,TRBV18,CASSPTGTSGRGDEQFF
TRBJ2-3,TRBV28,CASSTGGLAGGLTDTQYF
TRBJ1-5,TRBV7-8,CASSLREFNQPQHF
TRBJ2-3,TRBV18,CASSPRLAGTDTQYF
TRBJ2-1,TRBV27,CASSTDRRGLGWGHEQFF
TRBJ1-1,TRBV10-3,CAISESPGGGNTEAFF
TRBJ1-1,TRBV27,CASSLSSRVNTEAFF
TRBJ1-4,TRBV30,CAWTGQDNEKLFF
TRBJ2-7,TRBV5-5,CASSFSTGYKAYEQYF
TRBJ2-3,TRBV25-1,CASSEFQAGVSDTQYF
TRBJ2-3,TRBV5-1,CASSLASGVDTQYF
TRBJ2-5,TRBV4-1,CASRPRALIGETQYF
TRBJ2-5,TRBV5-8,CASSAGLAGGRYQETQYF
TRBJ2-5,TRBV15,CATRGQGQETQYF
TRBJ2-1,TRBV14,CASSRESSYNEQFF
TRBJ1-5,TRBV6-5,CASSPGNTNQPQHF
TRBJ2-3,TRBV6-1,CASSDTTGPTQYF
TRBJ2-1,TRBV19,CASSAGGRSYNEQFF
TRBJ1-2,TRBV29-1,CSVEGDFYGYTF